The 32 T cell receptor beta chains in this list originate from one sample, sequenced in a study of blood T cells in healthy people across ages. For the second PCR, which ran for about 6 to 12 cycles, a sample-barcoded 5' primer and a J-beta primer mix were used. TCRdb recomputed calls from the 5' RACE reads with MiXCR, one row per CDR3 protein. The top ten clones hold approximately 14% of a sample with around 1.1 million distinct CDR3 sequences, less than 45% of them seen once. The specimen was blood. These receptors were taken from a man younger than 35 in good health.

This clonotype was detected a few times. The chain recombines TRBV20-1 with TRBJ2-1, with D possibly TRBD1 on 5 matching bases. V was trimmed by 0 bases and J by 0 bases, leaving 9 bases between them. CDR1 and CDR2 from the germline V gene are DFQATT and SNEGSKA (reference sequence). The CDR3 is made up of 15 amino acids. The CDR3 sequence: CSAREGVSSYNEQFF. The CDR3 DNA reads TGCAGTGCTAGAGAAGGGGTTAGCTCCTACAATGAGCAGTTCTTC.

This clonotype was seen repeatedly, ten times or more. The CDR3 loop reads CASSTPGLADATDTQYF. The CDR3 region has the DNA TGTGCCAGCAGTACCCCCGGACTAGCGGACGCAACAGATACGCAGTATTTT. The genes are TRBV2 and TRBJ2-3; 10 positions agree with TRBD2. Trimming at V came to 5 bases and at J to 3 bases, leaving 11 bases not matched to a gene. Per germline, CDR1 SNHLY and CDR2 FYNNEI. This CDR3 comprises 17 residues.

This clonotype was seen more than once but under ten times. This chain links TRBV4-3 with TRBJ1-1, with TRBD1 as a possible D gene (6 bases). The V end was cut by 0 bases, the J end by 11 bases, with 16 bases between. The CDR3 extends over 14 amino acids. From germline, CDR1 is LGHNA and CDR2 YSLEER. CDR3 sequence (DNA): TGCGCCAGCAGCCAAGATCCGAAAGGGGGGTCCGCTTTCTTT. Translation gives CASSQDPKGGSAFF.

This clonotype came up a few times. The CDR3 loop is CSASDSSETQYF. CDR3 nucleotides: TGCAGTGCGTCGGACAGCTCAGAGACCCAGTACTTC. The chain has TRBV20-1 and TRBJ2-5; D may be TRBD1 (6 bases). CDR3 length: 12 residues. V gave up 6 bases and J gave up 4 bases, with 12 bases separating them. In germline, CDR1 is DFQATT, CDR2 SNEGSKA (reference sequence).

V and J are TRBV29-1 and TRBJ1-2, with D perhaps TRBD1 (5 bases). Germline V CDR1 and CDR2: SQVTM, ANQGSEA. This CDR3 is 14 amino acids long. V was shortened by 5 bases and J by 0 bases, with 13 bases between the two germline ends. The CDR3 DNA sequence: TGCAGCGTTTGGGGGAGCGGGGCTAACTATGGCTACACCTTC. Translated, it gives CSVWGSGANYGYTF.

This clonotype has more than one count but fewer than ten. V gene TRBV5-1 combines with J gene TRBJ2-7; a weak D match, TRBD1 (6 bases). Germline CDR1 and CDR2: SGHRS and YFSETQ. With 4 bases removed from V and 6 bases from J, the gap between germline ends came to 14 bases. The CDR3 runs to 13 residues. The CDR3 DNA reads as TGCGCCAGCAGCATGACAGGTCCAGGCGAGCAGTACTTC. Encoded protein: CASSMTGPGEQYF.

The V call is TRBV6-2 or TRBV6-3, the J call TRBJ2-1; perhaps TRBD2 as D (6 bases). This CDR3 is built from 16 residues. V was trimmed by 0 bases and J by 10 bases, leaving 19 bases between them. CDR1 is MNHEY, CDR2 SVGEGT, per germline. The CDR3: CASSYSARRGSYEQFF. The DNA of the CDR3 is TGTGCCAGCAGTTACTCCGCCCGGCGGGGCTCCTACGAGCAGTTCTTC.

The table lists this clonotype with a few counts. The chain has TRBV12-3 or TRBV12-4 and TRBJ2-7; D is undetermined. The CDR3 runs to 13 residues. With 6 bases removed from V and 0 bases from J, the gap between germline ends came to 9 bases. For the CDR3, the DNA is TGTGCCAGCAGGACATCCAGCTCCTACGAGCAGTACTTC. Residues: CASRTSSSYEQYF.

This chain uses TRBV7-9 with TRBJ1-1; weak D call: TRBD1 (5 bases). The CDR3 runs to 13 residues. Trimming pared 5 bases from V and 4 bases from J, leaving 11 bases between. CDR1 is SEHNR, CDR2 FQNEAQ, per germline (reference sequence). The CDR3 nucleotides read TGTGCCAGCAGCCCCGGAGGGGCCACTGAAGCTTTCTTT. This sequence encodes CASSPGGATEAFF.

Of note for this clonotype: A junction end diverges from the germline sequence, so it may reflect a read error. The V call is TRBV6-5, the J call TRBJ1-1; D unresolved. The V gene's germline CDR1 is MNHEY and CDR2 SVGAGI. This CDR3 has 13 residues. The CDR3 spells CASSPGRHTEPFF. The CDR3 DNA sequence: TGTGCCAGCAGTCCCGGACGGCACACTGAACCTTTCTTT.

About this clonotype itself: The junction does not match germline at one end; this may be a read error. DNA for the CDR3: TGTGCCGGCAGCAATGGACGTACCAATGAGCAGTTCTTC. Residues: CAGSNGRTNEQFF. The rearrangement joins TRBV5-6 to TRBJ2-1; no firm D call. In germline, CDR1 is SGHDT, CDR2 YYEEEE. CDR3 size: 13 residues.

The chain has TRBV14 and TRBJ1-5; 9 nucleotides match TRBD1. The CDR3 totals 19 residues. V shed 4 bases and J 5 bases; nucleotides not matched to a gene: 18. CDR1 is SGHDN, CDR2 FVKESK, per germline. CDR3 bases: TGTGCCAGCAGCCCTCATCGGGGGACAGGGACCGATTGCGATCAGCCCCAGCATTTT. It translates to CASSPHRGTGTDCDQPQHF. Together with reference TRBV14 and TRBJ1-5, the CDR3 gives the full variable domain: EAGVTQFPSHSVIEKGQTVTLRCDPISGHDNLYWYRRVMGKEIKFLLHFVKESKQDESGMPNNRFLAERTGGTYSTLKVQPAELEDSGVYFCASSPHRGTGTDCDQPQHFGDGTRLSIL.

This clonotype was observed a few times. The chain recombines TRBV7-2 with TRBJ1-2; D is possibly TRBD1 (6 bases). Trimming pared 1 base from V and 6 bases from J, leaving 15 bases between. This CDR3 is built from 15 residues. CDR1 is SGHTA, CDR2 FQGNSA, per germline. The CDR3 loop reads CASSLGVGDNDGYTF. In nucleotides, the CDR3 is TGTGCCAGCAGCTTAGGGGTAGGGGACAACGATGGCTACACCTTC.

The chain combines TRBV20-1 with TRBJ1-1; 10 bases line up with TRBD1. Trimming removed 3 bases from V and 4 bases from J; junction bases left unmatched: 5. The CDR3 extends over 14 amino acids. Per germline, CDR1 DFQATT and CDR2 SNEGSKA (reference sequence). The CDR3 loop reads CSARGTGVITEAFF. In DNA form, the CDR3 reads TGCAGTGCTAGGGGGACAGGGGTAATCACTGAAGCTTTCTTT.

This clonotype appeared a few times. The chain has TRBV7-2 and TRBJ2-5; 12 bases fit TRBD1. Per germline, CDR1 SGHTA and CDR2 FQGNSA. CDR3 length: 16 amino acids. Germline trimming cut 5 bases from V and 5 bases from J; bases unmatched to any gene: 9. CDR3 amino acids: CASSPTGTGGLETQYF. CDR3 DNA: TGTGCCAGCAGCCCAACCGGGACAGGGGGCTTGGAGACCCAGTACTTC.

The CDR3 DNA is TGTGCCAGCAGTTTGACTAGCGGGGTTGGGAATGAGCAGTACTTC. This translates into CASSLTSGVGNEQYF. This chain connects TRBV28 to TRBJ2-5; 11 bases are shared with TRBD2. This CDR3 comprises 15 residues. Germline CDR1 is MDHEN and CDR2 is SYDVKM. V trimming: 3 bases; J trimming: 11 bases; junction bases outside the gene matches: 11.

This clonotype was recorded a few times. This chain connects TRBV4-3 to TRBJ1-2, with D perhaps matching TRBD1 (5 bases). The CDR3 is 14 residues long. Trimming stripped 3 bases from V and 6 bases from J, with 14 bases between. Germline V CDR1 and CDR2: LGHNA, YSLEER. CDR3 residues: CASSHLGIRDGYTF. CDR3 nucleotides: TGCGCCAGCAGCCATCTTGGGATCAGGGATGGCTACACCTTC.

The rearrangement links TRBV29-1 to TRBJ2-7, with 10 nucleotides matching TRBD1. V shed 6 bases, J shed 6 bases, and the junction held 8 bases outside the gene matches. Germline CDR1 is SQVTM and CDR2 is ANQGSEA. This CDR3 has 13 residues. CDR3 in amino acids: CSVTVTGGAEQYF. For the CDR3, the DNA is TGCAGCGTGACCGTGACAGGGGGCGCCGAGCAGTACTTC.

This chain connects TRBV9 to TRBJ2-7; 9 bases line up with TRBD2. The ends lost 0 bases at V and 7 bases at J; junction bases unmatched: 17. CDR3 length: 18 amino acids. Germline V lookup: CDR1 SGDLS, CDR2 YYNGEE. The CDR3 spells CASSVVPGGSGGRNEQYF. DNA for the CDR3: TGTGCCAGCAGCGTAGTTCCGGGAGGTAGCGGGGGCCGCAATGAGCAGTACTTC. Combining the CDR3 with reference TRBV9 and TRBJ2-7 gives the whole variable domain DSGVTQTPKHLITATGQRVTLRCSPRSGDLSVYWYQQSLDQGLQFLIQYYNGEERAKGNILERFSAQQFPDLHSELNLSSLELGDSALYFCASSVVPGGSGGRNEQYFGPGTRLTVT.

The gene calls are TRBV4-2 and TRBJ2-4; D is uncertain. CDR1 is LGHNA and CDR2 is YNFKEQ in the germline V gene. V was trimmed by 1 base and J by 7 bases, leaving 8 bases between them. CDR3 length: 13 residues. Here the CDR3 DNA reads TGTGCCAGCAGCCAAGGGACCGAGAACATTCAGTACTTC. Protein sequence: CASSQGTENIQYF.

The V and J genes are TRBV28 and TRBJ2-5, with D perhaps matching TRBD1 (6 bases). Germline V lookup: CDR1 MDHEN, CDR2 SYDVKM. Trimming took 5 bases from V and 5 from J, leaving 12 bases between them. The CDR3 extends over 13 amino acids. The DNA of the CDR3 is TGTGCCAGCAGTCCTACAGGGTATGAGACCCAGTACTTC. Its protein is CASSPTGYETQYF.

The chain combines TRBV30 with TRBJ2-2; D gene uncertain. V lost 3 bases to trimming and J lost 8 bases, with 10 bases between them. Germline CDR1 GTSNPN, CDR2 SVGIG (reference sequence). The CDR3 is 12 amino acids. For the CDR3, the DNA is TGTGCCTGGAGCCCGACTTCTGGGGAGCTGTTTTTT. It codes for CAWSPTSGELFF.

The chain employs TRBV9 and TRBJ1-2; 8 nucleotides line up with TRBD1. The CDR3 covers 14 residues. V shed 3 bases, J shed 6 bases, and the junction held 7 bases outside the gene matches. Germline V lookup: CDR1 SGDLS, CDR2 YYNGEE. CDR3 DNA: TGTGCCAGCAGCGCCGGACAGGGTATTCATGGCTACACCTTC. Protein product: CASSAGQGIHGYTF.

This rearrangement joins TRBV10-3 to TRBJ2-2; D assignment may be TRBD1 or TRBD2 (5 bases each). This CDR3 is 17 amino acids long. V gave up 6 bases and J gave up 0 bases, with 17 bases separating them. Germline CDR1 ENHRY, CDR2 SYGVKD. In DNA, the CDR3 is TGTGCCATCAGCCAACCATTGGGGGACGCGAACACCGGGGAGCTGTTTTTT. It translates to CAISQPLGDANTGELFF.

This chain uses TRBV7-9 with TRBJ2-2; D tentatively reads TRBD1 or TRBD2 (6 bases each). This CDR3 has 16 residues. V lost 5 bases and J lost 4, with 17 bases in between. The V gene's germline CDR1 is SEHNR and CDR2 FQNEAQ (reference sequence). CDR3 region: CASSPPGEDGTGELFF. The CDR3 DNA is TGTGCCAGCAGCCCTCCAGGGGAGGACGGCACCGGGGAGCTGTTTTTT.

The chain recombines TRBV11-2 with TRBJ1-1, with D possibly being TRBD1 (6 bases). Trimming took 0 bases from V and 3 from J, leaving 8 bases between them. Germline V gene data show CDR1 as SGHAT and CDR2 as FQNNGV. The CDR3 consists of 14 residues. The CDR3 protein is CASSLDRGHTEAFF. The CDR3 DNA reads as TGTGCCAGCAGCTTAGATCGGGGGCACACTGAAGCTTTCTTT.

The chain employs TRBV2 and TRBJ1-1; the D is unclear. The CDR3 is 12 amino acids. With 8 bases removed from V and 8 bases from J, the gap between germline ends came to 15 bases. Germline V gives CDR1 SNHLY, CDR2 FYNNEI. DNA for the CDR3: TGTGCCAGCCGGGTTCTTGCCACCGAAGCTTTCTTT. This translates into CASRVLATEAFF.

The chain couples TRBV7-2 to TRBJ1-6; the D is unclear. Trimming stripped 2 bases from V and 0 bases from J, with 2 bases between. CDR1 and CDR2 from the germline V gene are SGHTA and FQGNSA. CDR3 size: 14 residues. Written as DNA, the CDR3 is TGTGCCAGCAGCTTACTCTCCTATAATTCACCCCTCCACTTT. Protein: CASSLLSYNSPLHF.

In the case of this clonotype: The junction departs from the called germline gene at one end, perhaps through a read error. The genes are TRBV29-1 and TRBJ2-1; D remains unclear. Germline V CDR1 and CDR2: SQVTM, ANQGSEA. The CDR3 runs 15 residues. The CDR3 spells CSVPKSGSGYSEQFF. The DNA of the CDR3 is TGCAGCGTACCCAAGTCCGGGTCTGGTTACAGTGAGCAGTTCTTC.

This clonotype was picked up a small number of times. The V and J genes are TRBV12-3 or TRBV12-4 and TRBJ2-1; D might be TRBD1 (6 bases). This CDR3 comprises 12 residues. The germline V and J ends were trimmed by 5 bases and 10 bases, with 12 bases remaining between them. The chain's CDR3 is CASSRTGTEQFF. The DNA of the CDR3 is TGTGCCAGCAGTCGAACCGGGACAGAGCAGTTCTTC.

The table lists this clonotype with many counts. The CDR3 sequence is CASSPADTQYF. In DNA, the CDR3 is TGTGCCAGCTCACCAGCAGATACGCAGTATTTT. V and J are TRBV7-2 and TRBJ2-3; D ambiguous. This CDR3 has 11 amino acids. The germline V gene has CDR1 SGHTA and CDR2 FQGNSA. The germline V and J ends were trimmed by 8 bases and 4 bases, with 7 bases remaining between them.

This clonotype has just a few counts. The rearrangement joins TRBV20-1 to TRBJ2-7, with TRBD1 matching 8 bases. Trimming cost V 6 bases and J 3 bases; bases outside gene matches: 4. Germline CDR1 is DFQATT and CDR2 is SNEGSKA (reference sequence). The CDR3 contains 12 residues. CDR3 nucleotides: TGCAGTGCGGACACAGGGGGCTACGAGCAGTACTTC. Protein: CSADTGGYEQYF.